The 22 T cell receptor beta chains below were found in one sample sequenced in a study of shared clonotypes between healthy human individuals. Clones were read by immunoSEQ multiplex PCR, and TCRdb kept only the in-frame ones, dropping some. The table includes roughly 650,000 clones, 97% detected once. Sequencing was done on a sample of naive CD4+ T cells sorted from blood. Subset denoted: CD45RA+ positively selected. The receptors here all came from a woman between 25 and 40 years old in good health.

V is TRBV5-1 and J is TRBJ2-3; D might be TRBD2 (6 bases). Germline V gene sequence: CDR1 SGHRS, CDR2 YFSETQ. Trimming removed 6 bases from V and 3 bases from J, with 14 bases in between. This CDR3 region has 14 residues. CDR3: CASKVRERTDTQYF. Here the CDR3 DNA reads TGCGCCAGCAAGGTACGGGAGAGGACAGATACGCAGTATTTT.

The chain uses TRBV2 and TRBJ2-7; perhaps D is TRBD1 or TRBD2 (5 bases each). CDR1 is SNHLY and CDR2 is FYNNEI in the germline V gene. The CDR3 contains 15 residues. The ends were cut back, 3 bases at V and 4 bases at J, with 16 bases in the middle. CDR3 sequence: CASSEWGSFGYEQYF. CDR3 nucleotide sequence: TGTGCCAGCAGTGAGTGGGGGAGTTTCGGGTACGAGCAGTACTTC.

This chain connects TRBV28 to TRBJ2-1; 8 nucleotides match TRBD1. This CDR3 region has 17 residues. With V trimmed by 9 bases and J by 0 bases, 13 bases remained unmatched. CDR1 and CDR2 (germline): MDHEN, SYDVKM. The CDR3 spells CASTPSGGVSSYNEQFF. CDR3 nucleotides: TGTGCCAGTACTCCCTCAGGGGGCGTAAGCTCCTACAATGAGCAGTTCTTC.

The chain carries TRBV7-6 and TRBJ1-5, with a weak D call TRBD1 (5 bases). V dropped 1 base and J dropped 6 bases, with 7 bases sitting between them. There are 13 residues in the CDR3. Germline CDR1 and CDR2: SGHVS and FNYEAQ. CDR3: CASSLEGSQPQHF. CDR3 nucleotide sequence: TGTGCCAGCAGCTTAGAGGGGAGTCAGCCCCAGCATTTT.

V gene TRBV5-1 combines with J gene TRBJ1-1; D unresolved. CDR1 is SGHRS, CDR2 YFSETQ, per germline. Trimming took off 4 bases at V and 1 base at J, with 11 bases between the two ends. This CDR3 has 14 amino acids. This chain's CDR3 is CASSRTVGNTEAFF. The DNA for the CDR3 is TGCGCCAGCAGCCGGACTGTGGGGAACACTGAAGCTTTCTTT. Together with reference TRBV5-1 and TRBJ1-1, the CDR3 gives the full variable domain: KAGVTQTPRYLIKTRGQQVTLSCSPISGHRSVSWYQQTPGQGLQFLFEYFSETQRNKGNFPGRFSGRQFSNSRSEMNVSTLELGDSALYLCASSRTVGNTEAFFGQGTRLTVV.

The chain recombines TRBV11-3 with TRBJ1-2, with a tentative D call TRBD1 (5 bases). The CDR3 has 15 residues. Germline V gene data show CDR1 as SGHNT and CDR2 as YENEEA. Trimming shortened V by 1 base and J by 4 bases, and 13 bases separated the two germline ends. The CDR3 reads CASSLASGSVYGYTF. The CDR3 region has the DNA TGTGCCAGCAGCTTAGCATCAGGGAGCGTCTATGGCTACACCTTC.

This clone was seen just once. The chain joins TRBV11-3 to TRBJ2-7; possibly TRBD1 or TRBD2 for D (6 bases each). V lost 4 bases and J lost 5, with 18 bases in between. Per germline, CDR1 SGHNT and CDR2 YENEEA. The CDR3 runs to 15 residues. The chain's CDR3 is CASSSPGAGVDEQYF. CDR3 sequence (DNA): TGTGCCAGCAGCTCCCCGGGGGCTGGGGTGGACGAGCAGTACTTC.

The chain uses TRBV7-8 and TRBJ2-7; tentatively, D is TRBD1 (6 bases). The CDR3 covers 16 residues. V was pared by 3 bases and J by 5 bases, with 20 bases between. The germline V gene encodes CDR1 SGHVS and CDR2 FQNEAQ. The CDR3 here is CASSLGILGATNEQYF. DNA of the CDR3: TGTGCCAGCAGCTTGGGAATTTTGGGGGCGACGAACGAGCAGTACTTC.

In DNA form, the CDR3 reads TGCGCCAGCAGCTACGGGACGGCTGGAAACACCATATATTTT. The encoded protein is CASSYGTAGNTIYF. The V call is TRBV5-1, the J call TRBJ1-3; possibly TRBD1 for D (5 bases). Germline assignment: CDR1 SGHRS and CDR2 YFSETQ. CDR3 length: 14 amino acids. V was pared by 3 bases and J by 2 bases, with 9 bases between.

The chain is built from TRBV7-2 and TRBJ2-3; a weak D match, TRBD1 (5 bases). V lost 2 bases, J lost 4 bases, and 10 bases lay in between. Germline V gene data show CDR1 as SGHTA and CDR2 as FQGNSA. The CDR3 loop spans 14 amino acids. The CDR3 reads CASSLMSGPDTQYF. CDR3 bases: TGTGCCAGCAGCTTAATGTCAGGGCCAGATACGCAGTATTTT. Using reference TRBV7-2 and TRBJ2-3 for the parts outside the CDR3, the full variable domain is GAGVSQSPSNKVTEKGKDVELRCDPISGHTALYWYRQSLGQGLEFLIYFQGNSAPDKSGLPSDRFSAERTGGSVSTLTIQRTQQEDSAVYLCASSLMSGPDTQYFGPGTRLTVL.

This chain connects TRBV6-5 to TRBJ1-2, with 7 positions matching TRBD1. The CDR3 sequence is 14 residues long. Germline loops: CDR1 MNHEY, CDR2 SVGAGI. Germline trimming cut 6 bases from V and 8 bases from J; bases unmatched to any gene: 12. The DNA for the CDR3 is TGTGCCAGCAGCGGGACAGCGACGAGCGGAGGCTACACCTTC. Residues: CASSGTATSGGYTF.

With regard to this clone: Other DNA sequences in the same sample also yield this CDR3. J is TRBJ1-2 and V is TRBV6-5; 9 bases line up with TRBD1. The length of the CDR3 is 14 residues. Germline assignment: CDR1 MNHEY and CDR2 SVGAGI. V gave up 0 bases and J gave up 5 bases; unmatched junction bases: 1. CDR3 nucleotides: TGTGCCAGCAGTTACTCAGGACAGGGGTATGGCTACACCTTC. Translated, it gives CASSYSGQGYGYTF.

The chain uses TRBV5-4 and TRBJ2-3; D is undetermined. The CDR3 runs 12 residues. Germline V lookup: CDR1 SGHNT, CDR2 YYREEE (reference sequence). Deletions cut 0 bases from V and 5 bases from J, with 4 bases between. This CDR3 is CASSLVGDTQYF. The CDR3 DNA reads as TGTGCCAGCAGCTTGGTTGGAGATACGCAGTATTTT.

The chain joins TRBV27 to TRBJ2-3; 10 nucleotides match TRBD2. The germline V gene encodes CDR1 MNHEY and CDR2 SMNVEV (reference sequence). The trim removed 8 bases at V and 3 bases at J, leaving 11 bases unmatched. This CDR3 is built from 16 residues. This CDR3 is CASYSFISGRTDTQYF. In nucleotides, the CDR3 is TGTGCCAGCTACAGTTTCATTAGCGGGAGGACAGATACGCAGTATTTT.

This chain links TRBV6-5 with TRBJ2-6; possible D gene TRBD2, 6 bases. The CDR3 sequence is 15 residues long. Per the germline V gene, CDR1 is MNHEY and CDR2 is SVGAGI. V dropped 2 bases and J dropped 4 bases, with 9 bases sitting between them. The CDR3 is CASSYSGLGANVLTF. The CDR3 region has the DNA TGTGCCAGCAGTTACAGCGGGTTGGGGGCCAACGTCCTGACTTTC.

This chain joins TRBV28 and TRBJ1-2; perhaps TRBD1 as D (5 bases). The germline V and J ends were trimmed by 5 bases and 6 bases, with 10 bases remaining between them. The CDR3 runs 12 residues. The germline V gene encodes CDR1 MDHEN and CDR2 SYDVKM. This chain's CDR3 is CASSPRTNGYTF. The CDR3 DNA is TGTGCCAGCAGTCCGCGGACAAATGGCTACACCTTC.

For the CDR3, the DNA is TGTGCCAGTAGTCCCTCCGCAGGGGAGGCTGGAAACACCATATATTTT. It translates to CASSPSAGEAGNTIYF. The chain joins TRBV19 to TRBJ1-3, with D possibly TRBD1 on 6 matching bases. V lost 5 bases to trimming and J lost 2 bases, with 16 bases between them. CDR1 and CDR2 (germline): LNHDA, SQIVND (reference sequence). This CDR3 spans 16 amino acids.

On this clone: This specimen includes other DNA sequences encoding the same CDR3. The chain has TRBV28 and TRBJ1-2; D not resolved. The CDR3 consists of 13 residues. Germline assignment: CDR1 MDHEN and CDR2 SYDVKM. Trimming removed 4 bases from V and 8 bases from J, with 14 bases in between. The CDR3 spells CASSSPGGGGYTF. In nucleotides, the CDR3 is TGTGCCAGCAGTTCACCGGGCGGAGGGGGCTACACCTTC.

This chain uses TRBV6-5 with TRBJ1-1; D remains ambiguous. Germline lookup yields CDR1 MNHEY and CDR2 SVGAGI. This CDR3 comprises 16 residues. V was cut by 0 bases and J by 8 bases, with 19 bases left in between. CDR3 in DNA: TGTGCCAGCAGTTACTCTTCGGTCGGATTTAGACGGGAAGCTTTCTTT. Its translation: CASSYSSVGFRREAFF.

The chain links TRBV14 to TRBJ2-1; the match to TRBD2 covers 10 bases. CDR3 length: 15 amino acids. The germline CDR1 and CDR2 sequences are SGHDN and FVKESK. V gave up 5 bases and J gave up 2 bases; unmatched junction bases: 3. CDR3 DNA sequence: TGTGCCAGCAGCGAGGGACTAGCGCCCTACAATGAGCAGTTCTTC. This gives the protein CASSEGLAPYNEQFF.

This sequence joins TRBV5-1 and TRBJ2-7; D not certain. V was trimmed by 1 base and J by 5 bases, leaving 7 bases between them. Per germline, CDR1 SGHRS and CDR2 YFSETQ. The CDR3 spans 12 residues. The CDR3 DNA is TGCGCCAGCAGCTTGTCGGCAGACGAGCAGTACTTC. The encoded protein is CASSLSADEQYF. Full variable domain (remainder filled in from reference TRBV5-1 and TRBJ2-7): KAGVTQTPRYLIKTRGQQVTLSCSPISGHRSVSWYQQTPGQGLQFLFEYFSETQRNKGNFPGRFSGRQFSNSRSEMNVSTLELGDSALYLCASSLSADEQYFGPGTRLTVT.

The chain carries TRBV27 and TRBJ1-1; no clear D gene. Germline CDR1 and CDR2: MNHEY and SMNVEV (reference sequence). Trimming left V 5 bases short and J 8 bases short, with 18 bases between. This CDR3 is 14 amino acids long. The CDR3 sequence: CASSPPGGPREAFF. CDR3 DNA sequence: TGTGCCAGCAGTCCCCCAGGAGGGCCTCGGGAAGCTTTCTTT.